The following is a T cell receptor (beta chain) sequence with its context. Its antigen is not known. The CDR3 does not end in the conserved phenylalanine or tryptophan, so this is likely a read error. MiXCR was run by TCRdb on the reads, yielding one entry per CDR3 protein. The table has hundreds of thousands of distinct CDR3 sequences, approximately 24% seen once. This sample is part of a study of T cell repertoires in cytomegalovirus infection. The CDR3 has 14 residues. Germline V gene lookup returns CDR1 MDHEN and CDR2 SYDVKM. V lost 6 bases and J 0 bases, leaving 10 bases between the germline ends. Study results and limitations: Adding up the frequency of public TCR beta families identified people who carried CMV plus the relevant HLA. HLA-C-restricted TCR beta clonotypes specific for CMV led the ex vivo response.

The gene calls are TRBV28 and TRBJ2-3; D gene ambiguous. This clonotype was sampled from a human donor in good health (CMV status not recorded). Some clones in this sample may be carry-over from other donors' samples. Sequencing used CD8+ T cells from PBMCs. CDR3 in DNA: TGTGCCAGCAGGACTGACGGGAGCACAGATACGCAGTATTCT. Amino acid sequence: CASRTDGSTDTQYS.